The 13 T cell receptor beta chains listed next were all sequenced from one sample in a study of control samples from healthy donors and cancer patients. The protocol was immunoSEQ multiplex PCR, while the TCRdb copy is restricted to in-frame clones and leaves out a portion. The profile shows approximately 100,000 clones, approximately 78% of them singletons. The sequenced sample was blood. The source of these receptors is a man between 60 and 70 years old in good health.

J is TRBJ2-3 and V is TRBV30; unclear D gene. Trimming took off 4 bases at V and 0 bases at J, with 11 bases between the two ends. This CDR3 has 14 amino acids. Germline lookup yields CDR1 GTSNPN and CDR2 SVGIG (reference sequence). In DNA, the CDR3 is TGTGCCTGGACCGCGGTTCTTAGCACAGATACGCAGTATTTT. Protein: CAWTAVLSTDTQYF.

The genes are TRBV28 and TRBJ2-2; D call uncertain. CDR3 length: 11 residues. Trimming cost V 10 bases and J 6 bases, with 9 bases left between them. Looked up from germline, CDR1 is MDHEN and CDR2 is SYDVKM. Written as DNA, the CDR3 is TGTGCCACCGCAAGGGCCGGGGAGCTGTTTTTT. The encoded protein is CATARAGELFF. Based on the CDR3 plus reference TRBV28 and TRBJ2-2, the full variable domain is DVKVTQSSRYLVKRTGEKVFLECVQDMDHENMFWYRQDPGLGLRLIYFSYDVKMKEKGDIPEGYSVSREKKERFSLILESASTNQTSMYLCATARAGELFFGEGSRLTVL.

This chain joins TRBV23-1 and TRBJ2-5; possible D gene TRBD2, 7 bases. TRBV23-1 is known as an ORF, though its function is uncertain. Trimming shortened V by 4 bases and J by 5 bases, and 23 bases separated the two germline ends. This CDR3 region has 17 residues. DNA of the CDR3: TGCGCCAGCAGTCCTCTGGGGGGGGCGCGGATTTTGGAGACCCAGTACTTC. Encoded protein: CASSPLGGARILETQYF.

The gene calls are TRBV5-1 and TRBJ2-2; TRBD2 agrees at 8 bases. Germline-derived CDR1 and CDR2 are SGHRS and YFSETQ. J lost 2 bases, V lost 7 bases, and 4 bases had no gene match. CDR3 size: 14 residues. The DNA for the CDR3 is TGCGCCAGCGATACTAGCGGTAACACCGGGGAGCTGTTTTTT. It translates to CASDTSGNTGELFF.

The V call is TRBV2, the J call TRBJ1-1; D is uncertain. The V and J ends lost 4 bases and 10 bases respectively, with 13 bases between them. Germline values: CDR1 SNHLY, CDR2 FYNNEI. This CDR3 is built from 12 residues. CDR3 sequence: CASSAKGLGAFF. The CDR3 DNA reads TGTGCCAGCAGTGCTAAGGGTTTGGGAGCTTTCTTT.

The rearrangement uses TRBV30 and TRBJ2-3; D tentatively reads TRBD1 or TRBD2 (5 bases each). CDR3 length equals 14 residues. V lost 1 base, J lost 1 base, and 9 bases lay in between. Germline V gives CDR1 GTSNPN, CDR2 SVGIG (reference sequence). In nucleotides, the CDR3 is TGTGCCTGGAGTGGGTTGGGGGGCACAGATACGCAGTATTTT. Its protein product is CAWSGLGGTDTQYF.

This chain joins TRBV6-5 and TRBJ1-5; 7 nucleotides align to TRBD1. CDR1 is MNHEY, CDR2 SVGAGI, per germline. The CDR3 has 14 residues. V lost 8 bases and J lost 6; bases outside the gene matches: 10. The CDR3: CASGLTGQGQPQHF. The CDR3 region has the DNA TGTGCCAGCGGTCTGACAGGGCAAGGTCAGCCCCAGCATTTT.

V gene TRBV5-4 combines with J gene TRBJ1-1, with D perhaps TRBD1 (5 bases). Trimming left V 0 bases short and J 4 bases short, with 16 bases between. The CDR3 has 16 amino acids. Germline CDR1 is SGHNT and CDR2 is YYREEE (reference sequence). The CDR3 bases are TGTGCCAGCAGCTTGGCCTACGACAGTTTGTTCACTGAAGCTTTCTTT. It is translated as CASSLAYDSLFTEAFF.

The V and J genes are TRBV7-8 and TRBJ2-7; D is undetermined. V lost 2 bases, J lost 3 bases, and 2 bases lay in between. CDR3 length equals 11 residues. CDR1 and CDR2 from the germline V gene are SGHVS and FQNEAQ. CDR3 DNA: TGTGCCAGCAGCTTAAGCTACGAGCAGTACTTC. Encoded protein: CASSLSYEQYF.

The rearrangement uses TRBV21-1 and TRBJ2-7; the D call of TRBD2 is as the table states it, not checked on the DNA. TRBV21-1 is flagged as a pseudogene. There are 18 residues in the CDR3. The CDR3 DNA reads TGTGCCAGCAGCTCCGGGGAGGGGTGTAGCGGGAGCGCCTACGAGCAGTACTTC. Its translation is CASSSGEGCSGSAYEQYF.

This clone was observed a single time. V is TRBV27 and J is TRBJ1-2, with 9 bases matching TRBD1. The J segment lost 6 bases and the V segment lost 5 bases, leaving 7 bases of the junction unmatched. Germline assignment: CDR1 MNHEY and CDR2 SMNVEV (reference sequence). The CDR3 is 14 residues long. CDR3 sequence (DNA): TGTGCCAGCAGTACCCAACAGGGGGCTGATGGCTACACCTTC. Residues: CASSTQQGADGYTF.

The CDR3 sequence is CASDGPSGDKEAFF. DNA of the CDR3: TGTGCCAGCGACGGTCCCTCGGGGGACAAAGAAGCTTTCTTT. The genes are TRBV2 and TRBJ1-1; TRBD1 is a possible D gene (6 bases). Trimming shortened V by 8 bases and J by 8 bases, and 21 bases separated the two germline ends. CDR3 length: 14 residues. Germline V lookup: CDR1 SNHLY, CDR2 FYNNEI.

The V call is TRBV27, the J call TRBJ2-3; a weak D match, TRBD2 (5 bases). There are 15 residues in the CDR3. The V end was cut by 4 bases, the J end by 3 bases, with 14 bases between. CDR1 and CDR2 (germline): MNHEY, SMNVEV (reference sequence). The DNA of the CDR3 is TGTGCCAGCAGTTCCGAGGGTTGGAGGACAGATACGCAGTATTTT. This sequence encodes CASSSEGWRTDTQYF.